The 23 T cell receptor beta chains presented below share a single source sample, sequenced in a study of identical twins. TCRdb recomputed calls from the 5' RACE reads with MiXCR, one row per CDR3 protein. The sample holds about 890,000 distinct CDR3 sequences, 12% seen once. A further study also used this sample, focusing on yellow fever vaccine responses in identical twins.

Material for sequencing was PBMCs. The receptors were gathered from a woman in her late teens or twenties in good health.

V usage is TRBV5-1 and J usage is TRBJ1-4, with a possible D match to TRBD1 (6 bases). The V and J ends lost 6 bases and 4 bases respectively, with 13 bases between them. The CDR3 consists of 14 residues. Germline V CDR1 and CDR2: SGHRS, YFSETQ. In DNA form, the CDR3 reads TGCGCCAGCAACGCGGGAGGGGGTAATGAAAAACTGTTTTTT. This translates into CASNAGGGNEKLFF. Using reference TRBV5-1 and TRBJ1-4 for the parts outside the CDR3, the full variable domain is KAGVTQTPRYLIKTRGQQVTLSCSPISGHRSVSWYQQTPGQGLQFLFEYFSETQRNKGNFPGRFSGRQFSNSRSEMNVSTLELGDSALYLCASNAGGGNEKLFFGSGTQLSVL.

This clonotype was recorded a few times. The chain recombines TRBV20-1 with TRBJ2-5; D perhaps matches TRBD2 (7 bases). Germline V gene data show CDR1 as DFQATT and CDR2 as SNEGSKA (reference sequence). Deletions cut 2 bases from V and 2 bases from J, with 9 bases between. The CDR3 runs 13 residues. For the CDR3, the DNA is TGCAGTGCTAGAAGGGGGGGACAAGAGACCCAGTACTTC. Its translation: CSARRGGQETQYF.

J is TRBJ2-7 and V is TRBV5-5; 8 nucleotides line up with TRBD2. The CDR3 loop spans 15 amino acids. CDR1 is SGHKS, CDR2 YYEKEE, per germline (reference sequence). Losses at the gene ends were 4 bases for V and 2 bases for J; bases not matched to a gene: 8. CDR3 sequence reads: CASSRAHGGAYEQYV. The DNA for the CDR3 is TGTGCCAGCAGCCGGGCCCACGGGGGGGCCTACGAGCAGTACGTC.

J is TRBJ1-1 and V is TRBV7-3; D possibly corresponds to TRBD1 (6 bases). Trimming left V 1 base short and J 0 bases short, with 15 bases between. Germline V gives CDR1 SGHTA, CDR2 FQGTGA. This CDR3 comprises 17 residues. The CDR3 sequence is CASSLRGSGDMNTEAFF. CDR3 bases: TGTGCCAGCAGCTTAAGAGGTTCAGGGGACATGAACACTGAAGCTTTCTTT.

This clonotype was seen more than once but under ten times. The chain joins TRBV10-3 to TRBJ1-1, with unresolved D. The CDR3 runs 17 residues. Germline V gene sequence: CDR1 ENHRY, CDR2 SYGVKD. Trimming cost V 9 bases and J 6 bases, with 29 bases left between them. Here the CDR3 DNA reads TGTGCCATGCCTAAATCATCGGACGAGCGAGAGTGCGCTGAAGCTTTCTTT. Amino acid sequence: CAMPKSSDERECAEAFF.

This clonotype was seen only a few times. The chain carries TRBV20-1 and TRBJ2-7; 8 nucleotides agree with TRBD2. The germline CDR1 and CDR2 sequences are DFQATT and SNEGSKA (reference sequence). There are 13 residues in the CDR3. With 5 bases clipped from V and 5 bases from J, the junction kept 8 bases outside the gene matches. The CDR3 loop reads CSALRPAGDEQYV. The CDR3 DNA is TGCAGTGCTCTAAGACCAGCGGGAGACGAGCAGTACGTC.

The rearrangement links TRBV6-5 to TRBJ2-7; TRBD1 or TRBD2 may be the D gene (5 bases each). The CDR3 spans 15 residues. Trimming pared 2 bases from V and 0 bases from J, leaving 11 bases between. The germline gives CDR1 MNHEY, CDR2 SVGAGI. This CDR3 is CASSYRPGSSYEQYF. In DNA, the CDR3 is TGTGCCAGCAGTTACAGGCCAGGGAGCTCCTACGAGCAGTACTTC.

This chain links TRBV20-1 with TRBJ2-1; TRBD2 agrees at 11 bases. Germline trimming cut 3 bases from V and 3 bases from J; bases unmatched to any gene: 7. The V gene's germline CDR1 is DFQATT and CDR2 SNEGSKA (reference sequence). The CDR3 contains 16 residues. In DNA form, the CDR3 reads TGCAGTGCTAGGTGGAGTGGGACTAGCGGCTACAATGAGCAGTTCTTC. This sequence encodes CSARWSGTSGYNEQFF.

The chain links TRBV5-1 to TRBJ2-5; D is unresolved. Looked up from germline, CDR1 is SGHRS and CDR2 is YFSETQ. The CDR3 contains 14 residues. V was pared by 0 bases and J by 2 bases, with 8 bases between. The CDR3 loop reads CASSLGWKQETQYF. DNA for the CDR3: TGCGCCAGCAGCTTGGGGTGGAAACAAGAGACCCAGTACTTC. Looking up the rest from reference TRBV5-1 and TRBJ2-5 gives the full variable domain: KAGVTQTPRYLIKTRGQQVTLSCSPISGHRSVSWYQQTPGQGLQFLFEYFSETQRNKGNFPGRFSGRQFSNSRSEMNVSTLELGDSALYLCASSLGWKQETQYFGPGTRLLVL.

The CDR3 coding sequence is TGTGCCAGCAGCGCCCCGGGACTATCCCCAAATGAGCAGTTCTTC. Its protein is CASSAPGLSPNEQFF. This chain links TRBV9 with TRBJ2-1; 7 bases match TRBD2. The CDR3 runs to 15 residues. Germline V gene data show CDR1 as SGDLS and CDR2 as YYNGEE. J lost 7 bases, V lost 3 bases, and 10 bases had no gene match.

V is TRBV7-9 and J is TRBJ2-1; D unresolved. Trimming took off 5 bases at V and 4 bases at J, with 18 bases between the two ends. Germline lookup yields CDR1 SEHNR and CDR2 FQNEAQ (reference sequence). The CDR3 loop spans 16 amino acids. The CDR3 nucleotides read TGTGCCAGCAGCCTGACCACTATCGGAGAGTACAATGAGCAGTTCTTC. The encoded protein is CASSLTTIGEYNEQFF.

This clonotype turned up a few times. The J gene is TRBJ2-1, the V gene TRBV7-9, with D tentatively TRBD2 (6 bases). Per the germline V gene, CDR1 is SEHNR and CDR2 is FQNEAQ (reference sequence). V dropped 0 bases and J dropped 7 bases, with 10 bases sitting between them. The CDR3 is 14 amino acids. The CDR3 DNA sequence: TGTGCCAGCAGCTTAGCGCTGACTAGTAATGAGCAGTTCTTC. Translated, it gives CASSLALTSNEQFF.

This sequence joins TRBV9 and TRBJ1-2, with D hard to call. The V gene's germline CDR1 is SGDLS and CDR2 YYNGEE. V was shortened by 0 bases and J by 4 bases, with 10 bases between the two germline ends. The CDR3 is 14 amino acids. DNA for the CDR3: TGTGCCAGCAGCGTAGGTTCCAGCTCCTATGGCTACACCTTC. It translates to CASSVGSSSYGYTF.

This clonotype was seen a handful of times. The chain is built from TRBV3-1 and TRBJ2-1, with D possibly being TRBD2 (5 bases). Trimming stripped 5 bases from V and 4 bases from J, with 9 bases between. CDR3 length equals 13 residues. CDR1 and CDR2 from the germline V gene are LGHDT and YNNKEL (reference sequence). CDR3 residues: CASSRRTYNEQFF. CDR3 sequence (DNA): TGTGCCAGCAGCAGGAGGACGTACAATGAGCAGTTCTTC.

This clonotype was seen ten or more times. The chain recombines TRBV6-1 with TRBJ1-4; D is ambiguous. This CDR3 has 14 residues. CDR1 is MNHNS, CDR2 SASEGT, per germline. Trimming left V 5 bases short and J 3 bases short, with 10 bases between. CDR3 nucleotide sequence: TGTGCCAGCAGTCTTGGACGGCCTAATGAAAAACTGTTTTTT. Its translation is CASSLGRPNEKLFF.

This clonotype was seen many times. The chain carries TRBV5-1 and TRBJ2-3; 8 nucleotides line up with TRBD2. The junction had 8 bases not matched to a gene; V was cut back by 3 bases and J by 2 bases. Germline CDR1 is SGHRS and CDR2 is YFSETQ. The CDR3 runs to 16 residues. In DNA form, the CDR3 reads TGCGCCAGCAGCTCAAGGACTAGCTTTTACACAGATACGCAGTATTTT. Translation: CASSSRTSFYTDTQYF.

This clonotype was detected only a few times. The genes are TRBV5-6 and TRBJ2-3; tentatively, D is TRBD1 (5 bases). The CDR3 contains 13 residues. V was clipped by 4 bases and J by 4 bases, with 10 bases between them. Germline values: CDR1 SGHDT, CDR2 YYEEEE. The CDR3 spells CASSPRQSDTQYF. The CDR3 coding sequence is TGTGCCAGCAGCCCCCGACAGTCAGATACGCAGTATTTT.

The chain couples TRBV24-1 to TRBJ2-7; TRBD1 matches at 8 bases. Trimming took 5 bases from V and 5 from J; bases not matched to a gene: 13. Germline loops: CDR1 KGHDR, CDR2 SFDVKD. The CDR3 length is 16 residues. DNA for the CDR3: TGTGCCACCAGTGTGGCGACAGGGGTCTTTTTCGACGAGCAGTACGTC. Its protein is CATSVATGVFFDEQYV.

This chain links TRBV15 with TRBJ2-1, with D tentatively TRBD1 (5 bases). The CDR3 consists of 15 residues. V was cut by 1 base and J by 10 bases, with 17 bases left in between. In germline, CDR1 is LNHNV, CDR2 YYDKDF (reference sequence). The CDR3 nucleotides are TGTGCCACCAGCAGAGTGAAACAGGCCTTAAGCGAGCAGTTCTTC. Amino acid sequence: CATSRVKQALSEQFF.

V gene TRBV5-1 combines with J gene TRBJ2-2; perhaps TRBD1 as D (7 bases). V lost 4 bases to trimming and J lost 4 bases, with 17 bases between them. Germline V gene sequence: CDR1 SGHRS, CDR2 YFSETQ. The CDR3 contains 16 residues. The CDR3 DNA reads TGCGCCAGCAGCCAGGAGGGGGCGCTTTTCACCGGGGAGCTGTTTTTT. Protein sequence: CASSQEGALFTGELFF. Complete variable domain (other parts from reference TRBV5-1 and TRBJ2-2): KAGVTQTPRYLIKTRGQQVTLSCSPISGHRSVSWYQQTPGQGLQFLFEYFSETQRNKGNFPGRFSGRQFSNSRSEMNVSTLELGDSALYLCASSQEGALFTGELFFGEGSRLTVL.

The chain joins TRBV29-1 to TRBJ2-2; D gene uncertain. CDR3 length: 14 amino acids. CDR1 and CDR2 from the germline V gene are SQVTM and ANQGSEA. V lost 6 bases to trimming and J lost 2 bases, with 13 bases between them. CDR3 coding DNA: TGCAGCGTCCGCGCTCACCTTAACACCGGGGAGCTGTTTTTT. Translated: CSVRAHLNTGELFF.

This clonotype was detected only a few times. The V gene is TRBV7-2, the J gene TRBJ2-3; 9 nucleotides match TRBD2. Germline CDR1 SGHTA, CDR2 FQGNSA. V was clipped by 6 bases and J by 5 bases; unmatched bases: 12. The length of the CDR3 is 16 residues. The CDR3 DNA is TGTGCCAGCAGTTTATTAGCGGGGGAGACCTTAGATACGCAGTATTTT. Its protein product is CASSLLAGETLDTQYF.

V gene TRBV5-1 combines with J gene TRBJ2-1; TRBD1 might be the D (6 bases). V gave up 4 bases and J gave up 6 bases, with 20 bases separating them. This CDR3 contains 16 residues. Germline assignment: CDR1 SGHRS and CDR2 YFSETQ. CDR3 sequence: CASSPGRQGTGNEQFF. CDR3 sequence (DNA): TGCGCCAGCAGCCCTGGCAGGCAGGGGACCGGCAATGAGCAGTTCTTC.